This T cell receptor (beta chain) was captured by sequencing in a study of T cells in Graves' hyperthyroidism and ophthalmopathy. Study background: Any treatment followed the collection of peripheral blood at initial diagnosis.

This clonotype was observed a few times. Template material for amplifying TCR beta CDR3 regions consisted of RNA transcripts. First-round RT-PCR of the TCR CDR3 relied on the HTBI primer set. MiXCR, applied by TCRdb to the multiplex PCR reads, yields one record per CDR3 protein. The table has roughly 640,000 distinct CDR3 sequences, around 16% seen once. The CDR3 covers 15 residues. V dropped 0 bases and J dropped 7 bases, with 10 bases sitting between them. CDR1 is SGHDN and CDR2 is FVKESK in the germline V gene. This sequence was found in a woman aged 40 to 50 with Graves' ophthalmopathy. The sequenced sample consisted of blood. The rearrangement links TRBV14 to TRBJ1-6; D is uncertain. The CDR3 region is CASSQENLPNSPLHF. In DNA, the CDR3 is TGTGCCAGCAGCCAAGAAAATTTACCAAATTCACCCCTCCACTTT.